The 20 T cell receptor beta chains listed next were all sequenced from one sample in a study of blood T cell repertoires in COVID-19. Here immunoSEQ multiplex PCR was the method, and the copy in TCRdb shows in-frame clones only, minus some. The sample has around 140,000 clones, around 78% seen once. Sequences were obtained from peripheral blood. The receptors derive from a woman aged 55-75 years with acute or convalescent COVID-19.

This chain joins TRBV9 and TRBJ2-1; D may be TRBD2 (5 bases). The length of the CDR3 is 16 residues. V was cut by 0 bases and J by 0 bases, with 10 bases left in between. Per germline, CDR1 SGDLS and CDR2 YYNGEE. Here the CDR3 DNA reads TGTGCCAGCAGCGTAGGGACTTTTAGCTCCTACAATGAGCAGTTCTTC. The encoded protein is CASSVGTFSSYNEQFF.

This clone showed up just a few times. The chain recombines TRBV7-9 with TRBJ2-2; possibly TRBD2 for D (7 bases). Germline CDR1 is SEHNR and CDR2 is FQNEAQ (reference sequence). This CDR3 is 15 amino acids long. Trimming shortened V by 8 bases and J by 4 bases, and 17 bases separated the two germline ends. The CDR3 protein is CASQPGGLGTGELFF. The DNA for the CDR3 is TGTGCCAGCCAACCCGGGGGGCTGGGCACCGGGGAGCTGTTTTTT.

The rearrangement links TRBV7-2 to TRBJ1-2; D unclear. V was pared by 0 bases and J by 6 bases, with 8 bases between. Germline V gives CDR1 SGHTA, CDR2 FQGNSA. The CDR3 sequence is 13 residues long. The CDR3 spells CASSLAQRNGYTF. CDR3 in DNA: TGTGCCAGCAGCTTAGCACAGAGAAATGGCTACACCTTC. Full variable domain (remainder filled in from reference TRBV7-2 and TRBJ1-2): GAGVSQSPSNKVTEKGKDVELRCDPISGHTALYWYRQSLGQGLEFLIYFQGNSAPDKSGLPSDRFSAERTGGSVSTLTIQRTQQEDSAVYLCASSLAQRNGYTFGSGTRLTVV.

The chain combines TRBV27 with TRBJ2-7; D not certain. The CDR3 has 15 residues. Trimming stripped 0 bases from V and 0 bases from J, with 9 bases between. Looked up from germline, CDR1 is MNHEY and CDR2 is SMNVEV (reference sequence). This CDR3 is CASSLSPRNSYEQYF. The CDR3 bases are TGTGCCAGCAGTTTATCGCCCAGGAACTCCTACGAGCAGTACTTC.

The chain couples TRBV27 to TRBJ2-1, with 10 bases matching TRBD2. Trimming took 4 bases from V and 5 from J; bases not matched to a gene: 8. The CDR3 length is 16 residues. Germline lookup yields CDR1 MNHEY and CDR2 SMNVEV (reference sequence). For the CDR3, the DNA is TGTGCCAGCAGTTCTCTAGCGGGAGAAAGACACAATGAGCAGTTCTTC. Translating gives CASSSLAGERHNEQFF.

V gene TRBV25-1 combines with J gene TRBJ2-5; 7 bases align to TRBD1. The V segment lost 6 bases and the J segment 4 bases; nucleotides outside the gene matches: 11. CDR3 length equals 15 residues. Germline V gene lookup returns CDR1 MGHDK and CDR2 SYGVNS. This CDR3 is CASSRGQVDGETQYF. CDR3 sequence (DNA): TGTGCCAGCAGCCGAGGACAGGTGGATGGAGAGACCCAGTACTTC.

CDR3 bases: TGTGCCAGCAGCTTGTTAGGGGTGGCCCTATTAATGAACACTGAAGCTTTCTTT. Protein: CASSLLGVALLMNTEAFF. The V gene is TRBV5-6, the J gene TRBJ1-1; D perhaps matches TRBD1 (5 bases). The CDR3 loop spans 18 amino acids. Deletions cut 1 base from V and 0 bases from J, with 19 bases between. Germline CDR1 is SGHDT and CDR2 is YYEEEE. The variable domain in full, completed from reference TRBV5-6 and TRBJ1-1, reads DAGVTQSPTHLIKTRGQQVTLRCSPKSGHDTVSWYQQALGQGPQFIFQYYEEEERQRGNFPDRFSGHQFPNYSSELNVNALLLGDSALYLCASSLLGVALLMNTEAFFGQGTRLTVV.

This chain joins TRBV7-2 and TRBJ2-3, with 12 positions matching TRBD2. In germline, CDR1 is SGHTA, CDR2 FQGNSA. The CDR3 is 16 residues long. Unmatched junction bases numbered 4, after V lost 4 bases and J lost 2 bases. This CDR3 is CASSSGLAGHTDTQYF. The CDR3 nucleotides read TGTGCCAGCAGCTCGGGACTAGCGGGCCACACAGATACGCAGTATTTT.

This sequence joins TRBV27 and TRBJ2-7; 12 positions match TRBD2. Germline CDR1 and CDR2: MNHEY and SMNVEV (reference sequence). This CDR3 has 15 residues. V shed 8 bases and J 6 bases; nucleotides not matched to a gene: 11. CDR3 protein: CASRFASGRAGEQYF. The CDR3 DNA reads TGTGCCAGCCGCTTCGCTAGCGGGAGGGCGGGCGAGCAGTACTTC.

The sample holds many counts of this clone. This sequence joins TRBV7-9 and TRBJ2-1; 9 bases are shared with TRBD1. With 3 bases clipped from V and 4 bases from J, the junction kept 4 bases outside the gene matches. CDR1 is SEHNR and CDR2 is FQNEAQ in the germline V gene (reference sequence). The CDR3 runs 15 residues. The CDR3 sequence is CASSLGDREYNEQFF. In DNA form, the CDR3 reads TGTGCCAGCAGCTTGGGGGACAGGGAATACAATGAGCAGTTCTTC.

This clone is labeled medium-sized. The gene calls are TRBV28 and TRBJ1-5, with D possibly being TRBD1 (5 bases). This CDR3 has 16 residues. Germline V gene lookup returns CDR1 MDHEN and CDR2 SYDVKM. Trimming removed 7 bases from V and 1 base from J, with 17 bases in between. The DNA for the CDR3 is TGTGCCAGCACCCCCACTGGGGGGTGGAGCAATCAGCCCCAGCATTTT. Translated: CASTPTGGWSNQPQHF.

The chain uses TRBV6-6 and TRBJ1-6, with unresolved D. The CDR3 has 11 residues. From germline, CDR1 is MNHNY and CDR2 SVGAGI (reference sequence). V lost 6 bases and J 9 bases, leaving 6 bases between the germline ends. The CDR3 sequence: CASRSGSPLHF. CDR3 DNA: TGTGCCAGCAGGAGCGGTTCACCCCTCCACTTT.

The CDR3 is CASSLDRGRLSEQYF. The CDR3 DNA sequence: TGCGCCAGCAGCCTAGATAGGGGGAGACTCTCCGAGCAGTACTTC. The V gene is TRBV5-1, the J gene TRBJ2-7; D possibly corresponds to TRBD1 (6 bases). V was cut by 4 bases and J by 6 bases, with 20 bases left in between. Germline loops: CDR1 SGHRS, CDR2 YFSETQ. The CDR3 length is 15 residues.

The rearrangement uses TRBV18 and TRBJ1-5, with D perhaps matching TRBD1 (5 bases). There are 14 residues in the CDR3. The germline V gene has CDR1 KGHSH and CDR2 LQKENI. Trimming took 3 bases from V and 1 from J, leaving 7 bases between them. As DNA, the CDR3 is TGTGCCAGCTCACCGGGGGGGAGCAATCAGCCCCAGCATTTT. As protein: CASSPGGSNQPQHF.

The chain has TRBV7-6 and TRBJ2-7; D may be TRBD1 (6 bases). Germline V CDR1 and CDR2: SGHVS, FNYEAQ. The CDR3 runs to 15 residues. V was shortened by 2 bases and J by 5 bases, with 16 bases between the two germline ends. The CDR3 coding sequence is TGTGCCAGCAGCTTACTGACAGGTCAACTTGACGAGCAGTACTTC. The encoded protein is CASSLLTGQLDEQYF.

The genes are TRBV3-1 (or the pseudogene TRBV3-2) and TRBJ1-1; D is unclear. The CDR3 has 12 amino acids. V gave up 3 bases and J gave up 4 bases, with 6 bases separating them. Per germline, CDR1 LGHDT and CDR2 YNNKEL (reference sequence). Here the CDR3 reads CASSQRGTEAFF. In DNA form, the CDR3 reads TGTGCCAGCAGCCAGCGGGGCACTGAAGCTTTCTTT.

The chain recombines TRBV10-3 with TRBJ2-7; 10 bases match TRBD1. V lost 6 bases, J lost 3 bases, and 11 bases stayed unmatched. There are 16 residues in the CDR3. In germline, CDR1 is ENHRY, CDR2 SYGVKD. As DNA, the CDR3 is TGTGCCATCAGCGGTAATCCGGGACAGGGGTTCTACGAGCAGTACTTC. Amino acid sequence: CAISGNPGQGFYEQYF.

The chain employs TRBV18 and TRBJ2-5; 16 bases agree with TRBD2. V lost 2 bases and J lost 3; bases outside the gene matches: 9. Germline V gene data show CDR1 as KGHSH and CDR2 as LQKENI. The CDR3 runs 19 residues. The CDR3 protein is CASSPSPGLAGGPKETQYF. The CDR3 bases are TGTGCCAGCTCACCATCTCCGGGACTAGCGGGAGGGCCGAAAGAGACCCAGTACTTC.

The chain employs TRBV5-1 and TRBJ2-7; 9 nucleotides agree with TRBD2. Per germline, CDR1 SGHRS and CDR2 YFSETQ. This CDR3 contains 14 residues. Losses at the gene ends were 0 bases for V and 6 bases for J; bases not matched to a gene: 4. The CDR3 is CASSLGVAGAEQYF. CDR3 DNA sequence: TGCGCCAGCAGCTTGGGGGTAGCGGGAGCCGAGCAGTACTTC.

This clone was detected a few times. The chain recombines TRBV30 with TRBJ2-1; perhaps TRBD2 as D (6 bases). The germline CDR1 and CDR2 sequences are GTSNPN and SVGIG (reference sequence). V was pared by 3 bases and J by 7 bases, with 16 bases between. This CDR3 contains 14 residues. CDR3 residues: CAWSSGGPGNEQFF. In DNA, the CDR3 is TGTGCCTGGAGCTCTGGAGGGCCGGGAAATGAGCAGTTCTTC.